These 20 T cell receptor beta chains share one sample of origin, sequenced in a study of shared clonotypes between healthy human individuals. Profiling relied on immunoSEQ multiplex PCR, and the TCRdb table lists in-frame clones only, not all of them. This table has some 2,500,000 clones, just under 95% appearing once. Sequenced material: naive CD4+ T cells from PBMCs. Subset defined: CD45RA+ positively selected. The receptors were gathered from a young man in good health. Some clones in this sample may be carry-over from other donors' samples.

This chain connects TRBV9 to TRBJ2-1; 12 nucleotides align to TRBD2. CDR3 length: 14 amino acids. Germline V gene lookup returns CDR1 SGDLS and CDR2 YYNGEE. V trimming: 4 bases; J trimming: 15 bases; junction bases outside the gene matches: 11. CDR3 in amino acids: CASSPGASGRGLFF. The DNA of the CDR3 is TGTGCCAGCAGCCCCGGGGCTAGCGGGAGGGGGTTGTTCTTC.

V gene TRBV7-3 combines with J gene TRBJ2-1; D gene unclear. The V end was cut by 4 bases, the J end by 10 bases, with 11 bases between. Germline V gene sequence: CDR1 SGHTA, CDR2 FQGTGA. The CDR3 spans 12 residues. CDR3: CASSSWGTEQFF. The CDR3 nucleotides are TGTGCCAGCAGCTCTTGGGGAACAGAGCAGTTCTTC. The complete variable domain, with remaining parts taken from reference TRBV7-3 and TRBJ2-1, reads GAGVSQTPSNKVTEKGKYVELRCDPISGHTALYWYRQSLGQGPEFLIYFQGTGAADDSGLPNDRFFAVRPEGSVSTLKIQRTERGDSAVYLCASSSWGTEQFFGPGTRLTVL.

The chain links TRBV10-3 to TRBJ2-4, with D uncertain. Trimming pared 8 bases from V and 11 bases from J, leaving 7 bases between. Germline CDR1 and CDR2: ENHRY and SYGVKD. The length of the CDR3 is 9 residues. Here the CDR3 DNA reads TGTGCCATCCCAACAGTTCAGTACTTC. Protein sequence: CAIPTVQYF.

This clone was seen just once. The chain employs TRBV4-1 and TRBJ2-1; 14 nucleotides agree with TRBD2. Germline V gene data show CDR1 as MGHRA and CDR2 as YSYEKL. This CDR3 region has 16 residues. The V gene end was trimmed by 2 bases and the J gene end by 7 bases; junction bases not matched to a gene: 4. The CDR3 loop is CASSQPTSGRENEQFF. In nucleotides, the CDR3 is TGCGCCAGCAGCCAACCGACTAGCGGGAGGGAGAATGAGCAGTTCTTC.

V gene TRBV5-4 combines with J gene TRBJ2-1; 9 bases agree with TRBD2. The germline gives CDR1 SGHNT, CDR2 YYREEE (reference sequence). Unmatched junction bases numbered 8, after V lost 5 bases and J lost 8 bases. The CDR3 is 14 residues long. CDR3 in DNA: TGTGCCAGCAGGAGTAGCGGGAGTAGCGATGAGCAGTTCTTC. It is translated as CASRSSGSSDEQFF.

The rearrangement uses TRBV28 and TRBJ1-5, with D hard to call. From germline, CDR1 is MDHEN and CDR2 SYDVKM. Trimming removed 2 bases from V and 4 bases from J, with 12 bases in between. This CDR3 has 15 residues. The CDR3: CASSLPGAANQPQHF. The CDR3 region has the DNA TGTGCCAGCAGTTTACCAGGCGCTGCGAATCAGCCCCAGCATTTT.

The rearrangement joins TRBV19 to TRBJ1-2; D is ambiguous. Trimming removed 6 bases at V and 0 bases at J, with 8 bases between. The CDR3 is 13 amino acids. Germline V gene lookup returns CDR1 LNHDA and CDR2 SQIVND (reference sequence). The CDR3 protein is CASRPGTNYGYTF. CDR3 nucleotides: TGTGCCAGTAGGCCCGGCACTAACTATGGCTACACCTTC.

This clone was seen a single time. This chain connects TRBV11-2 to TRBJ1-1; unclear D gene. V gave up 4 bases and J gave up 6 bases, with 12 bases separating them. CDR1 and CDR2 from the germline V gene are SGHAT and FQNNGV. The CDR3 is 13 amino acids. CDR3: CASSSPALSEAFF. DNA of the CDR3: TGTGCCAGCAGCTCACCGGCGTTGTCTGAAGCTTTCTTT.

In its sample, this clone was seen a few times. This specimen includes other DNA sequences encoding the same CDR3. The chain recombines TRBV5-1 with TRBJ1-1; perhaps TRBD1 as D (5 bases). Germline-derived CDR1 and CDR2 are SGHRS and YFSETQ. The ends were cut back, 0 bases at V and 1 base at J, with 7 bases in the middle. This CDR3 is built from 14 residues. The CDR3 protein is CASSLVQGNTEAFF. The CDR3 nucleotides read TGCGCCAGCAGCTTGGTTCAGGGGAACACTGAAGCTTTCTTT.

The CDR3 sequence: CASTPDREWGANVLTF. DNA of the CDR3: TGTGCCAGCACCCCGGACAGGGAGTGGGGGGCCAACGTCCTGACTTTC. This chain joins TRBV5-4 and TRBJ2-6; TRBD1 agrees at 8 bases. Germline lookup yields CDR1 SGHNT and CDR2 YYREEE (reference sequence). The junction had 9 bases not matched to a gene; V was cut back by 6 bases and J by 4 bases. The CDR3 has 16 amino acids.

About this clone: At the DNA level, this CDR3 is encoded by other sequences in the same sample as well. The genes are TRBV28 and TRBJ1-5; the D is unclear. This CDR3 comprises 14 residues. Germline V gives CDR1 MDHEN, CDR2 SYDVKM. The V and J ends lost 2 bases and 2 bases respectively, with 7 bases between them. CDR3 residues: CASSLIRGNQPQHF. The CDR3 coding sequence is TGTGCCAGCAGTTTAATAAGGGGCAATCAGCCCCAGCATTTT.

This chain links TRBV18 with TRBJ2-6; 8 bases are shared with TRBD1. V was pared by 4 bases and J by 5 bases, with 7 bases of the junction left unmatched. Germline-derived CDR1 and CDR2 are KGHSH and LQKENI. This CDR3 region has 16 residues. The CDR3 reads CASSLGQAVRANVLTF. DNA of the CDR3: TGTGCCAGCTCACTGGGACAGGCAGTAAGGGCCAACGTCCTGACTTTC. Based on the CDR3 plus reference TRBV18 and TRBJ2-6, the full variable domain is NAGVMQNPRHLVRRRGQEARLRCSPMKGHSHVYWYRQLPEEGLKFMVYLQKENIIDESGMPKERFSAEFPKEGPSILRIQQVVRGDSAAYFCASSLGQAVRANVLTFGAGSRLTVL.

The J gene is TRBJ1-2, the V gene TRBV21-1; the DNA was not compared with TRBD1, the D call given in the table. TRBV21-1 is an annotated pseudogene. The CDR3 runs to 15 residues. The CDR3: CASSNQGLTNYGYTF. In DNA, the CDR3 is TGTGCCAGCAGCAACCAGGGCCTAACAAACTATGGCTACACCTTC.

The V gene is TRBV29-1, the J gene TRBJ2-1; possibly TRBD1 or TRBD2 for D (5 bases each). Trimming removed 7 bases at V and 3 bases at J, with 19 bases between. The germline CDR1 and CDR2 sequences are SQVTM and ANQGSEA. The length of the CDR3 is 15 residues. This CDR3 is CSAIHGNRFYNEQFF. CDR3 sequence (DNA): TGCAGCGCGATCCACGGGAACAGGTTCTACAATGAGCAGTTCTTC.

CDR3 bases: TGTGCCAGCAGTTTAACTCAACCTGGGATGTATGGCTACACCTTC. Residues: CASSLTQPGMYGYTF. The chain links TRBV28 to TRBJ1-2; D not certain. The V end was cut by 2 bases, the J end by 5 bases, with 15 bases between. CDR3 size: 15 residues. Germline CDR1 is MDHEN and CDR2 is SYDVKM.

The gene calls are TRBV7-3 and TRBJ2-3, with D tentatively TRBD1 or TRBD2 (5 bases each). V was cut by 4 bases and J by 4 bases, with 12 bases left in between. This CDR3 is 14 amino acids long. CDR1 and CDR2 (germline): SGHTA, FQGTGA. In nucleotides, the CDR3 is TGTGCCAGCAGCTCCCGGGACCGGCCAGATACGCAGTATTTT. It specifies CASSSRDRPDTQYF.

The rearrangement uses TRBV7-9 and TRBJ2-2; 7 bases fit TRBD1. Germline V gene data show CDR1 as SEHNR and CDR2 as FQNEAQ (reference sequence). The CDR3 is 14 residues long. J was trimmed by 6 bases and V by 5 bases; bases with no gene match: 6. CDR3 in DNA: TGTGCCAGCAGCGATCGCGACAGGGCCGGGGAGCTGTTTTTT. It specifies CASSDRDRAGELFF. Full variable domain (outside the CDR3, taken from reference TRBV7-9 and TRBJ2-2): DTGVSQNPRHKITKRGQNVTFRCDPISEHNRLYWYRQTLGQGPEFLTYFQNEAQLEKSRLLSDRFSAERPKGSFSTLEIQRTEQGDSAMYLCASSDRDRAGELFFGEGSRLTVL.

CDR3 nucleotide sequence: TGTGCCAGCACTATACTCTATCAGCAGGCGTCTAGCACAGATACGCAGTATTTT. This codes for CASTILYQQASSTDTQYF. The chain has TRBV28 and TRBJ2-3, with no clear D. The CDR3 contains 18 residues. Germline V gene sequence: CDR1 MDHEN, CDR2 SYDVKM. Trimming left V 7 bases short and J 0 bases short, with 23 bases between.

The CDR3 sequence: CASSLGLAGSYNEQFF. DNA for the CDR3: TGTGCCAGCAGCTTGGGTTTGGCCGGCTCCTACAATGAGCAGTTCTTC. The V gene is TRBV7-6, the J gene TRBJ2-1; no definite D call. The CDR3 sequence is 16 residues long. V was trimmed by 3 bases and J by 0 bases, leaving 12 bases between them. Germline-derived CDR1 and CDR2 are SGHVS and FNYEAQ. Full variable domain (remainder filled in from reference TRBV7-6 and TRBJ2-1): GAGVSQSPRYKVTKRGQDVALRCDPISGHVSLYWYRQALGQGPEFLTYFNYEAQQDKSGLPNDRFSAERPEGSISTLTIQRTEQRDSAMYRCASSLGLAGSYNEQFFGPGTRLTVL.

J is TRBJ1-2 and V is TRBV5-4, with D perhaps TRBD1 (5 bases). Trimming removed 4 bases at V and 8 bases at J, with 15 bases between. The V gene's germline CDR1 is SGHNT and CDR2 YYREEE (reference sequence). The CDR3 extends over 13 amino acids. The CDR3 loop is CASSVQVAVGYTF. The CDR3 DNA sequence: TGTGCCAGCAGCGTACAGGTCGCGGTGGGCTACACCTTC.